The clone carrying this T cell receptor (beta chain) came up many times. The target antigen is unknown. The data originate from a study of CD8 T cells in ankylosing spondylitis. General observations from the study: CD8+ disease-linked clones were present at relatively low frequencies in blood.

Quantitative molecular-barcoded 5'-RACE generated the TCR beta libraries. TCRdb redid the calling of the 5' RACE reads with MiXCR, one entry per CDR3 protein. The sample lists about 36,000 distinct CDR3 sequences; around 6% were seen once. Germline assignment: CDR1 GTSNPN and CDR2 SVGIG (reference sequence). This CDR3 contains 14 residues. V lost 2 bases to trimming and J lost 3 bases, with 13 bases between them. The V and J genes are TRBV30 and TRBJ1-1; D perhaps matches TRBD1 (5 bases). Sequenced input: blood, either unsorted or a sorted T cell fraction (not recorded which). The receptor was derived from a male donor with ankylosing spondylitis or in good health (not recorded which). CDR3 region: CAWSTRAEDTEAFF. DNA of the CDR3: TGTGCCTGGAGTACCAGGGCTGAGGACACTGAAGCTTTCTTT.